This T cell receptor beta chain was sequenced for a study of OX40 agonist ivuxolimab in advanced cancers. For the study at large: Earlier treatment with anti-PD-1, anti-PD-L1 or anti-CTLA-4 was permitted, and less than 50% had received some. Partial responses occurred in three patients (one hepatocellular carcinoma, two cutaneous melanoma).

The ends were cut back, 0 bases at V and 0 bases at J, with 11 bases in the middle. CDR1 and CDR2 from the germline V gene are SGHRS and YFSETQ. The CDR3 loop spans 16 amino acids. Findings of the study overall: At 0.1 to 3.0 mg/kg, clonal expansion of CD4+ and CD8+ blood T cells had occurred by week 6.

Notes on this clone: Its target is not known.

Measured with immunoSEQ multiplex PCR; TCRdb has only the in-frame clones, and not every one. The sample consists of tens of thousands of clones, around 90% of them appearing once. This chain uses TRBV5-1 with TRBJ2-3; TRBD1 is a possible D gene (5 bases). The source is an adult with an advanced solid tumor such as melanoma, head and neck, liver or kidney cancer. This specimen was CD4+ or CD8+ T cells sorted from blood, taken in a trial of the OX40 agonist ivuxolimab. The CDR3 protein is CASSLAVGASTDTQYF. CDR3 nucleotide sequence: TGCGCCAGCAGCTTGGCAGTTGGGGCCAGCACAGATACGCAGTATTTT.